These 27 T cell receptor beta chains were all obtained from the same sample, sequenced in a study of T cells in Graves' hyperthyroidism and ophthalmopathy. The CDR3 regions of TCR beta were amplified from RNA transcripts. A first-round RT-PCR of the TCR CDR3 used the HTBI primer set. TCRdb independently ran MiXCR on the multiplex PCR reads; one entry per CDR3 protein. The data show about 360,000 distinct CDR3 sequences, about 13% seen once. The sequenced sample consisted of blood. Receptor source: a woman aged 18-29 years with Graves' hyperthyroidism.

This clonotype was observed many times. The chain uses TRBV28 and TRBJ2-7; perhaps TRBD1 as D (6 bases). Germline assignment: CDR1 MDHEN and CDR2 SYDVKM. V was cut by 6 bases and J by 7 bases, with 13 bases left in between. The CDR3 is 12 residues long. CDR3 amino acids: CASSPGVREQYF. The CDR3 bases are TGTGCCAGCAGCCCAGGGGTCCGGGAGCAGTACTTC.

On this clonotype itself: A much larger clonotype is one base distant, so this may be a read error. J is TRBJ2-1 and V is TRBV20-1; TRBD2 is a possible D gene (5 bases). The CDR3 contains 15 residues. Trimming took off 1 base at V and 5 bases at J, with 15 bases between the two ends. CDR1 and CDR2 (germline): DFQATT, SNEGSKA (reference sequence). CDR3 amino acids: CSARAGVQSHNEQFF. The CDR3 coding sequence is TGCAGTGCTAGAGCCGGGGTACAGTCCCACAATGAGCAGTTCTTC.

The CDR3 nucleotides are TGTGCCAGTAGTCGAGACAAGGATTCACCCCTCCACTTT. Amino acids: CASSRDKDSPLHF. The rearrangement uses TRBV19 and TRBJ1-6; D gene ambiguous. Germline V gene lookup returns CDR1 LNHDA and CDR2 SQIVND (reference sequence). This CDR3 is 13 amino acids long. V dropped 5 bases and J dropped 8 bases, with 10 bases sitting between them.

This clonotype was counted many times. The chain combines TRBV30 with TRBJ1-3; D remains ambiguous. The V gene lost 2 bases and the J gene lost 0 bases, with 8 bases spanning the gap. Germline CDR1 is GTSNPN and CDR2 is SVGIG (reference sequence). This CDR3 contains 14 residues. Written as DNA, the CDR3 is TGTGCCTGGAGTCGACGGTCCTCTGGAAACACCATATATTTT. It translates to CAWSRRSSGNTIYF.

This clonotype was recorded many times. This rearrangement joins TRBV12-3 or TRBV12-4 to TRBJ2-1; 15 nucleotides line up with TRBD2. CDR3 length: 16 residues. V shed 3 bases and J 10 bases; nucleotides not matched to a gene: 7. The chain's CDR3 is CASSFRTSGRVREQFF. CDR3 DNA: TGTGCCAGCAGTTTTAGGACTAGCGGGAGGGTGAGGGAGCAGTTCTTC.

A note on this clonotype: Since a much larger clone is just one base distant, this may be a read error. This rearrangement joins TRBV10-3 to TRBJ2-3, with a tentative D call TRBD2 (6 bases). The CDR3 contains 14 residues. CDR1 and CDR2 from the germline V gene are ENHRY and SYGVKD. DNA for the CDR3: TGTGCCATCAGGGGACTCTCTAGCATAGATACGCAGTATTTT. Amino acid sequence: CAIRGLSSIDTQYF.

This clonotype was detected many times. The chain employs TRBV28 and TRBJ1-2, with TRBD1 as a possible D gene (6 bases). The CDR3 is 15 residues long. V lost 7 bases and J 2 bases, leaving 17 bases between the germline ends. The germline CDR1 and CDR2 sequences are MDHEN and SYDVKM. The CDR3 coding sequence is TGTGCCAGCAAGTTGGGGGCCAGGAGCAACTATGGCTACACCTTC. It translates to CASKLGARSNYGYTF.

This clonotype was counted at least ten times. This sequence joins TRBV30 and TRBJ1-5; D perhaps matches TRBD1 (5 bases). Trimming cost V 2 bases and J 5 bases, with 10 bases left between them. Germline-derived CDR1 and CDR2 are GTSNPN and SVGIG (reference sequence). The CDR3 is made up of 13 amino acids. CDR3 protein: CAWSPGGDQPQHF. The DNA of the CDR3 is TGTGCCTGGAGTCCGGGAGGGGATCAGCCCCAGCATTTT.

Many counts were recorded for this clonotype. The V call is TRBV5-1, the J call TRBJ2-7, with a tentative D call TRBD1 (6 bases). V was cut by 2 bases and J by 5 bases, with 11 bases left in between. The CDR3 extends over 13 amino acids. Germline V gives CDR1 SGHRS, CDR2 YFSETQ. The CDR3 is CASSFGGLDEQYF. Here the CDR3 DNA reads TGCGCCAGCAGCTTTGGGGGCCTGGACGAGCAGTACTTC.

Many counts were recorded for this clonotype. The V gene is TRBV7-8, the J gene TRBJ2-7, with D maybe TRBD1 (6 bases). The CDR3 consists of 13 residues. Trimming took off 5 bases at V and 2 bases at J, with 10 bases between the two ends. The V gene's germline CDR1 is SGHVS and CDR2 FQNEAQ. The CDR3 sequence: CASSLDRAYEQYF. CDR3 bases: TGTGCCAGCAGCCTGGACAGAGCCTACGAGCAGTACTTC.

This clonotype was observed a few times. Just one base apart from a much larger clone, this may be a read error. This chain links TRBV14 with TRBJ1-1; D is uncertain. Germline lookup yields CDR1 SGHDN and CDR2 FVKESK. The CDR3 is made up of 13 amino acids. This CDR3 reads CASSLARATEASF. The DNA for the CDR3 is TGTGCCAGCAGCTTAGCAAGGGCCACTGAAGCTTCCTTT.

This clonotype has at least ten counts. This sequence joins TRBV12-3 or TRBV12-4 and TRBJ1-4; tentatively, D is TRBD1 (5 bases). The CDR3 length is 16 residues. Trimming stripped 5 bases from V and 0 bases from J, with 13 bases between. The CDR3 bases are TGTGCCAGCAGTCAGACGAGGGGCGCAACTAATGAAAAACTGTTTTTT. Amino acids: CASSQTRGATNEKLFF.

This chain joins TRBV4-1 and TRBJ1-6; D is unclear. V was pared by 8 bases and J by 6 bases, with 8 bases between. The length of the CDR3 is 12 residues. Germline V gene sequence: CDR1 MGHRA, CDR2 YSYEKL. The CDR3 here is CASATINSPLHF. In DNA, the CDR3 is TGCGCCAGCGCAACAATTAATTCACCCCTCCACTTT.

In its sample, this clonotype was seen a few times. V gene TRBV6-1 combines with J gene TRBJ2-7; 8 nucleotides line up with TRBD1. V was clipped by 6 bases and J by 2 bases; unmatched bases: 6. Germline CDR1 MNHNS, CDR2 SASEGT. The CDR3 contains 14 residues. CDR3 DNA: TGTGCCAGCAGCGCTGGACAGGGCACCTACGAGCAGTACTTC. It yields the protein CASSAGQGTYEQYF.

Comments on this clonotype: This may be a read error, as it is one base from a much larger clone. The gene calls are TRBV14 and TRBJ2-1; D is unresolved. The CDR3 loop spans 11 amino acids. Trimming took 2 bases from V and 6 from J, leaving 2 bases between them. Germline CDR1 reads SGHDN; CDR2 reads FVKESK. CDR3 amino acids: CASSQFNEQFF. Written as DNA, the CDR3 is TGTGCCAGCAGCCAATTCAATGAGCAGTTCTTC.

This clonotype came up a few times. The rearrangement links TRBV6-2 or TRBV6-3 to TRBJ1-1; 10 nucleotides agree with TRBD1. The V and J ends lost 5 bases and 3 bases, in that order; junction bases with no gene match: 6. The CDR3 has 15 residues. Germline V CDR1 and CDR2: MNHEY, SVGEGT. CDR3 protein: CASSRDRGGHTEAFF. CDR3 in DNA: TGTGCCAGCAGTCGGGACAGGGGTGGACACACTGAAGCTTTCTTT.

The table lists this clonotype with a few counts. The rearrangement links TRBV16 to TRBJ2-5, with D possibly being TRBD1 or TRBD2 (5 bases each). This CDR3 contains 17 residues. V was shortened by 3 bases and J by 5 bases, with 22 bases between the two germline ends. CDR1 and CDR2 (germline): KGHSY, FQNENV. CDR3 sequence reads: CASSHLSLRGEVETQYF. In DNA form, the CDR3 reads TGTGCCAGCAGCCACCTCTCTTTAAGGGGAGAAGTGGAGACCCAGTACTTC. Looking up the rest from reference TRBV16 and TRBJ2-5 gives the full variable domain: GEEVAQTPKHLVRGEGQKAKLYCAPIKGHSYVFWYQQVLKNEFKFLISFQNENVFDETGMPKERFSAKCLPNSPCSLEIQATKLEDSAVYFCASSHLSLRGEVETQYFGPGTRLLVL.

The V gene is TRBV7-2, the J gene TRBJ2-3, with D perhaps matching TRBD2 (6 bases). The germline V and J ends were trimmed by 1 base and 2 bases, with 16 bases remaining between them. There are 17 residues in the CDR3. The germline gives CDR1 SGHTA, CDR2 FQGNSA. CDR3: CASSLVILAPHTDTQYF. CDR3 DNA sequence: TGTGCCAGCAGCTTAGTGATCCTAGCGCCTCACACAGATACGCAGTATTTT. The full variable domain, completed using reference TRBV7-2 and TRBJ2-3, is GAGVSQSPSNKVTEKGKDVELRCDPISGHTALYWYRQSLGQGLEFLIYFQGNSAPDKSGLPSDRFSAERTGGSVSTLTIQRTQQEDSAVYLCASSLVILAPHTDTQYFGPGTRLTVL.

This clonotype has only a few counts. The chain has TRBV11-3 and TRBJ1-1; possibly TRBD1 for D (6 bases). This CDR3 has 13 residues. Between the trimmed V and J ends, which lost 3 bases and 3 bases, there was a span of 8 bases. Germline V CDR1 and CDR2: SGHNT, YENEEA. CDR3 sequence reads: CASSFRQDTEAFF. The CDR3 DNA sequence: TGTGCCAGCAGCTTTAGACAGGACACTGAAGCTTTCTTT.

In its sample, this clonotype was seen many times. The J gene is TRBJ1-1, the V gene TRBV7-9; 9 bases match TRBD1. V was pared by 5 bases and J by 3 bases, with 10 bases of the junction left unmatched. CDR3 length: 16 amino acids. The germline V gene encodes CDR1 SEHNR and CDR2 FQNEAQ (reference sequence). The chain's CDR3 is CASSPSYRGPYTEAFF. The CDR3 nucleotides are TGTGCCAGCAGCCCTTCGTACAGGGGGCCGTACACTGAAGCTTTCTTT.

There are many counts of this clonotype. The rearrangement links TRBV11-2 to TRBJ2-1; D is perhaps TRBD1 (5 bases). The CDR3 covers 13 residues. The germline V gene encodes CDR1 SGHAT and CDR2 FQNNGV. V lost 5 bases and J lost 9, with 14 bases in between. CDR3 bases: TGTGCCAGCAGCGGGGCAAGGTGGGGTGAGCAGTTCTTC. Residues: CASSGARWGEQFF.

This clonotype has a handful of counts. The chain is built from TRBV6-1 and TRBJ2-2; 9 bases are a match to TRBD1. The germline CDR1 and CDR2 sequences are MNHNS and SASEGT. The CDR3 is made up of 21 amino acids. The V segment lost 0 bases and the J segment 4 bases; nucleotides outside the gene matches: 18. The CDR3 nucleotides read TGTGCCAGCAGTGAAGCTGTCGGAGGGACAGGGATTGTATTGGGCACCGGGGAGCTGTTTTTT. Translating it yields CASSEAVGGTGIVLGTGELFF.

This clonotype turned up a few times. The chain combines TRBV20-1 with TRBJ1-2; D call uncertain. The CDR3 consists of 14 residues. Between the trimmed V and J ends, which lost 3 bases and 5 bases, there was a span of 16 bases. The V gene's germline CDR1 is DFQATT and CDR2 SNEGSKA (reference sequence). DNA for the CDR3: TGCAGTGCTAGGGTCGGCTTTCTAGGGTATGGCTACACCTTC. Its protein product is CSARVGFLGYGYTF.

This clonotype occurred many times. The CDR3 reads CASSFFTDTQYF. CDR3 coding DNA: TGTGCCAGCAGCTTTTTCACAGATACGCAGTATTTT. The chain couples TRBV7-2 to TRBJ2-3; D uncertain. The germline V and J ends were trimmed by 3 bases and 2 bases, with 3 bases remaining between them. The CDR3 is 12 residues long. CDR1 and CDR2 from the germline V gene are SGHTA and FQGNSA.

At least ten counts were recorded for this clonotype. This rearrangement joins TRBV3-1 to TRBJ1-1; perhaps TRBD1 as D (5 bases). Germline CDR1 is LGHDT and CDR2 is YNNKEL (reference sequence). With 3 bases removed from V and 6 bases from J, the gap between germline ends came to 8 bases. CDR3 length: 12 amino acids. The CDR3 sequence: CASSQGPSEAFF. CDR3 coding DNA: TGTGCCAGCAGCCAGGGACCGTCTGAAGCTTTCTTT. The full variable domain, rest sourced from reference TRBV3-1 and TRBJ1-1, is DTAVSQTPKYLVTQMGNDKSIKCEQNLGHDTMYWYKQDSKKFLKIMFSYNNKELIINETVPNRFSPKSPDKAHLNLHINSLELGDSAVYFCASSQGPSEAFFGQGTRLTVV.

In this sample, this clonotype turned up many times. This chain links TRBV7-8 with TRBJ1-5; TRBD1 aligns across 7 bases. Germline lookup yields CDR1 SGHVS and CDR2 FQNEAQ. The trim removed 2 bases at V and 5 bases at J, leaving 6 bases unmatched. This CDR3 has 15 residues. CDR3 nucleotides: TGTGCCAGCAGCTTAAGACAGGGTTGGGATCAGCCCCAGCATTTT. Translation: CASSLRQGWDQPQHF.

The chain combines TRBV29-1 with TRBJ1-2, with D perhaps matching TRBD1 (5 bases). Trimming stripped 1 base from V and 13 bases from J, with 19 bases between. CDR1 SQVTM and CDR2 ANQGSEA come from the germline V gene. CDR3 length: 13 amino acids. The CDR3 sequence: CSVEVPPSSGVTF. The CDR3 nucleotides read TGCAGCGTTGAAGTACCACCGTCCTCGGGGGTCACCTTC.